The 10 T cell receptor beta chains presented below share a single source sample, sequenced in a study of cytomegalovirus exposure and HLA in healthy donors. The primer mix had 60 Vbeta and 13 Jbeta primers. Some clones are missing from TCRdb's copy, which holds only in-frame ones; the method was immunoSEQ multiplex PCR. The data hold about 180,000 clones, with almost 85% observed a single time. The specimen was PBMCs. Receptors were obtained from a man under 40 in good health and CMV-seronegative.

This clone was recorded once. V gene TRBV4-3 combines with J gene TRBJ2-1; D is ambiguous. The length of the CDR3 is 16 residues. The germline CDR1 and CDR2 sequences are LGHNA and YSLEER. Trimming removed 0 bases at V and 9 bases at J, with 18 bases between. The CDR3 DNA sequence: TGCGCCAGCAGCCAAGATATTGCCCTCCCGGGTGGTGAGCAGTTCTTC. Its translation: CASSQDIALPGGEQFF.

The chain employs TRBV14 and TRBJ2-5; 11 bases fit TRBD2. CDR3 size: 20 residues. V gave up 3 bases and J gave up 0 bases; unmatched junction bases: 15. Germline assignment: CDR1 SGHDN and CDR2 FVKESK. The CDR3 DNA reads TGTGCCAGCAGCCAGACTCCGCTAGCGGGGGGCCTCTTGTACCAAGAGACCCAGTACTTC. Its translation is CASSQTPLAGGLLYQETQYF.

The genes are TRBV18 and TRBJ2-7; D possibly corresponds to TRBD1 (5 bases). V lost 3 bases and J 0 bases, leaving 9 bases between the germline ends. The CDR3 is 14 amino acids. The germline gives CDR1 KGHSH, CDR2 LQKENI. The CDR3, as DNA: TGTGCCAGCTCACCGGGGCTGGACTCCTACGAGCAGTACTTC. It codes for CASSPGLDSYEQYF. Full variable domain (remainder filled in from reference TRBV18 and TRBJ2-7): NAGVMQNPRHLVRRRGQEARLRCSPMKGHSHVYWYRQLPEEGLKFMVYLQKENIIDESGMPKERFSAEFPKEGPSILRIQQVVRGDSAAYFCASSPGLDSYEQYFGPGTRLTVT.

The table lists this clone with a count of one. The rearrangement joins TRBV2 to TRBJ2-2, with 7 bases identical to TRBD2. Germline loops: CDR1 SNHLY, CDR2 FYNNEI. This CDR3 region has 16 residues. V dropped 5 bases and J dropped 0; count of bases not matched to a gene: 6. The CDR3 sequence: CASSLLAPTNTGELFF. The DNA for the CDR3 is TGTGCCAGCAGTTTACTAGCGCCAACGAACACCGGGGAGCTGTTTTTT.

The rearrangement joins TRBV5-4 to TRBJ1-4; D may be TRBD1 (5 bases). CDR3 length: 17 residues. Germline V CDR1 and CDR2: SGHNT, YYREEE (reference sequence). The V end was cut by 0 bases, the J end by 7 bases, with 19 bases between. The CDR3 DNA reads TGTGCCAGCAGCTTGGCCTCAAGGGCAGGGCAGATTGAAAAACTGTTTTTT. Residues: CASSLASRAGQIEKLFF.

The rearrangement links TRBV6-1 to TRBJ1-4, with a tentative D call TRBD1 (5 bases). V gave up 10 bases and J gave up 3 bases, with 12 bases separating them. The CDR3 covers 13 residues. From germline, CDR1 is MNHNS and CDR2 SASEGT. The CDR3 nucleotides are TGTGCCACCCGGGGGAGCCCTAATGAAAAACTGTTTTTT. Amino acids: CATRGSPNEKLFF.

The chain links TRBV12-1 to TRBJ1-5; the tabulated D call, TRBD1, remains unverified against the DNA. TRBV12-1 is tagged as a pseudogene. This CDR3 has 14 residues. CDR3 in amino acids: CASSPQTGVQPQHF. The DNA for the CDR3 is TGTGCCAGCAGCCCACAGACAGGGGTTCAGCCCCAGCATTTT.

The chain links TRBV2 to TRBJ2-7, with 10 nucleotides matching TRBD2. The V and J ends lost 5 bases and 2 bases, in that order; junction bases with no gene match: 6. Germline CDR1 is SNHLY and CDR2 is FYNNEI. The length of the CDR3 is 15 residues. The CDR3 sequence is CASSPVSGRAYEQYF. CDR3 DNA sequence: TGTGCCAGCAGTCCCGTCAGCGGGAGGGCCTACGAGCAGTACTTC.

The rearrangement links TRBV6-5 to TRBJ1-2, with 8 nucleotides matching TRBD1. V was clipped by 2 bases and J by 3 bases; unmatched bases: 8. This CDR3 is 16 amino acids long. CDR1 and CDR2 from the germline V gene are MNHEY and SVGAGI. CDR3 bases: TGTGCCAGCAGTTACGCGGGCAGGGGGCGTGACTATGGCTACACCTTC. It specifies CASSYAGRGRDYGYTF.

V gene TRBV29-1 combines with J gene TRBJ2-5; D remains unclear. The germline gives CDR1 SQVTM, CDR2 ANQGSEA. V was shortened by 4 bases and J by 3 bases, with 9 bases between the two germline ends. This CDR3 is 12 amino acids long. CDR3 amino acids: CSVAQVKETQYF. In DNA form, the CDR3 reads TGCAGCGTTGCTCAGGTGAAAGAGACCCAGTACTTC.